This T cell receptor beta chain was obtained from a study of cytomegalovirus exposure and HLA in healthy donors. The ends lost 4 bases at V and 1 base at J; junction bases unmatched: 6. In germline, CDR1 is SGHTA, CDR2 FQGNSA. This CDR3 region has 15 residues. The PCR had 60 Vbeta and 13 Jbeta primers. Sequencing used immunoSEQ multiplex PCR; TCRdb keeps in-frame clones, though not all of them. The profile shows 95,000 to 150,000 clones, about 81% of them singletons. The chain is built from TRBV7-2 and TRBJ1-1; 7 bases agree with TRBD1. Sequencing was done on a sample of PBMCs. The sequence derives from a woman in her twenties or thirties in good health and CMV-seronegative. CDR3 in amino acids: CASSSRTGGNTEAFF. The CDR3 DNA sequence: TGTGCCAGCAGCTCCCGGACAGGAGGGAACACTGAAGCTTTCTTT.